The T cell receptor beta chain under discussion was sequenced for a study of blood T cell repertoires in COVID-19. On the study more broadly: PBMCs, B-cell-depleted T cells, or T cells provided the cDNA or gDNA that made up the material.

V shed 3 bases and J shed 7 bases, with 15 bases lying between them. The CDR3 totals 14 residues. Germline V gene data show CDR1 as LNHDA and CDR2 as SQIVND (reference sequence). Original processing notes: Amplified reference gene primers provided the basis for estimating nucleated cell counts. Clones were sequenced by immunoSEQ multiplex PCR, and TCRdb holds only the in-frame ones, with some missing. From that table come the V and J calls and clone size; the DNA was used to work out D and trimming. The sample yields about 230,000 clones, 80% to 90% seen once. The source material was peripheral blood. The chain links TRBV19 to TRBJ1-2, with D tentatively TRBD1 (5 bases). The source is a middle-aged woman who had recovered from COVID-19. CDR3 sequence reads: CASSIPGERAGYTF. In DNA, the CDR3 is TGTGCCAGTAGTATCCCGGGGGAAAGAGCTGGCTACACCTTC.